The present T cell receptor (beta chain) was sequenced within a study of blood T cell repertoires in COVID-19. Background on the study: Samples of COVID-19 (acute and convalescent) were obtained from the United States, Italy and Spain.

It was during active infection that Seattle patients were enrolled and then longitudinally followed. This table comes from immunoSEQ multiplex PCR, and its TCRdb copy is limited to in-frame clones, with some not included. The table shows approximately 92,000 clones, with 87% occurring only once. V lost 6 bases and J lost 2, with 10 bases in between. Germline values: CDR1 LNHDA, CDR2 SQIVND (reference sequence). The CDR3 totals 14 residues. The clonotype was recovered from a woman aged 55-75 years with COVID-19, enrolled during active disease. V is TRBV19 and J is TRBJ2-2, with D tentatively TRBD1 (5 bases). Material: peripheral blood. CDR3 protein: CASRRGSNTGELFF. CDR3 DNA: TGTGCCAGTAGAAGGGGATCAAACACCGGGGAGCTGTTTTTT.